The rows below give T cell receptor beta chains drawn from one sample of a study of blood T cell repertoires in COVID-19. The repertoire was sequenced with immunoSEQ multiplex PCR; TCRdb's copy has only in-frame clones and lacks some. The table shows approximately 210,000 clones, with approximately 84% occurring only once. The sample was peripheral blood. The receptors shown here come from a woman between 50 and 59 years old with active or convalescent COVID-19. Each CDR3 is given with its conserved first and last residue. The D gene is left open where the match is weak. A row's size may be missing; if present it is once, few, many or a size class.

abundance | d_gene | len | j_gene | v_gene | CDR3aa | CDR3nt
- | TRBD1 | 16 | TRBJ1-4 | TRBV5-4 | CASSFSRTGEREKLFF | TGTGCCAGCAGCTTCTCCAGGACAGGGGAACGTGAAAAACTGTTTTTT
- | - | 13 | TRBJ2-7 | TRBV6-5 | CASREGPLYEQYF | TGTGCCAGCAGGGAGGGTCCGCTCTACGAGCAGTACTTC
- | TRBD1 | 14 | TRBJ2-3 | TRBV19 | CASRLSTGVDTQYF | TGTGCCAGTAGGCTATCGACAGGGGTAGATACGCAGTATTTT
- | TRBD1 | 18 | TRBJ2-6 | TRBV28 | CATNRPGQGAPGANVLTF | TGTGCCACCAACCGTCCGGGACAGGGGGCGCCTGGGGCCAACGTCCTGACTTTC
- | - | 15 | TRBJ1-3 | TRBV6-5 | CASRTRQSSGNTIYF | TGTGCCAGCAGGACCAGACAGAGCTCTGGAAACACCATATATTTT
- | - | 9 | TRBJ1-2 | TRBV20-1 | CSASRGYTF | TGCAGTGCTAGTCGGGGCTACACCTTC
few | TRBD1 | 15 | TRBJ1-3 | TRBV4-2 | CASSQLTGVRNTIYF | TGTGCCAGCAGCCAACTGACAGGGGTGAGAAACACCATATATTTT
- | TRBD1 | 14 | TRBJ1-1 | TRBV2 | CASRATGSGTEAFF | TGTGCCAGCAGAGCGACAGGGTCGGGCACTGAAGCTTTCTTT
- | - | 15 | TRBJ2-3 | TRBV3-1/TRBV3-2 | CASRTWGGRTDTQYF | TGTGCCAGCAGGACGTGGGGGGGCCGCACAGATACGCAGTATTTT
- | TRBD1 | 15 | TRBJ2-5 | TRBV6-5 | CASTRDRGDQETQYF | TGTGCCAGCACGAGGGACAGGGGGGACCAAGAGACCCAGTACTTC
few | TRBD2 | 17 | TRBJ2-7 | TRBV5-1 | CASSPGTSGRISYEQYF | TGCGCCAGCAGCCCCGGGACTAGCGGGAGGATTTCCTACGAGCAGTACTTC